These T cell receptor beta chains were read from a single sample in a study of cytomegalovirus exposure and HLA in healthy donors. Here immunoSEQ multiplex PCR was the method, and the copy in TCRdb shows in-frame clones only, minus some. The data contain roughly 200,000 clones, 82% of them seen just once; the ten biggest clones take up 2.7%. Sequenced material: PBMCs. The receptors were gathered from a middle-aged woman in good health and CMV-seronegative. CDR3s include the opening cysteine and the closing phenylalanine or tryptophan. D genes are given only for firm matches. Where a row states a size, it is once, few, many or the class of an expanded clone; other rows omit it.

TGTGCCACCAGTGGACAGTATAGCAATCAGCCCCAGCATTTT	CATSGQYSNQPQHF	-	TRBV15	TRBJ1-5	-
TGTGCCAGCAGCTTAGGGGTGCAGGGCGATATGAACACTGAAGCTTTCTTT	CASSLGVQGDMNTEAFF	-	TRBV7-6	TRBJ1-1	once
TGCAGTGCTTGGGAGGACGGGGAGCTGTTTTTT	CSAWEDGELFF	-	TRBV20-1	TRBJ2-2	-
TGTGCCGGGGGACAGGCGAACAATGAGCAGTTCTTC	CAGGQANNEQFF	TRBD1	TRBV2	TRBJ2-1	-
TGTGCCAGCAGCCCCGGGGAAGGGAGCTCCTACGAGCAGTACTTC	CASSPGEGSSYEQYF	-	TRBV6-6	TRBJ2-7	-
TGTGCCAGCAGCGCACGGACTAGCGGGGACTACAATGAGCAGTTCTTC	CASSARTSGDYNEQFF	TRBD2	TRBV9	TRBJ2-1	-
TGTGCCTGGAGTCAGCCGGGACTCAGGGGGCCTGAAGCTTTCTTT	CAWSQPGLRGPEAFF	TRBD1	TRBV30	TRBJ1-1	-
TGTGCCAGCAGCTTACAGCAGACCACCCTCCGGAGCGAGCAGTACTTC	CASSLQQTTLRSEQYF	-	TRBV7-2	TRBJ2-7	-
TGTGCCAGCAGTTCCCCAGGGGGTAGGGGCTATGGCTACACCTTC	CASSSPGGRGYGYTF	TRBD1	TRBV28	TRBJ1-2	-
TGTGCCAGCAGCTTCTCCCCGTCTGGGGCCAACGTCCTGACTTTC	CASSFSPSGANVLTF	-	TRBV7-2	TRBJ2-6	-
TGTGCCAGCAGCTTAATGTCCGGACAGGCGGAGACCCAGTACTTC	CASSLMSGQAETQYF	TRBD1	TRBV7-2	TRBJ2-5	-
TGTGCCAGCAGCCATCCGGCCGGGACAGGAATGGATACGCAGTATTTT	CASSHPAGTGMDTQYF	TRBD1	TRBV4-2	TRBJ2-3	-
TGTGCCAGCAGCCTGATACCACTAGGAGAGCAGTTCTTC	CASSLIPLGEQFF	-	TRBV5-4	TRBJ2-1	-
TGTGCCAGCAGCTTCTTTCCGGCCTACGAGCAGTACTTC	CASSFFPAYEQYF	-	TRBV11-2	TRBJ2-7	-
TGTGCCAGCAGCTTAGGGTTCAGGGACAATCAGCCCCAGCATTTT	CASSLGFRDNQPQHF	-	TRBV7-9	TRBJ1-5	-
TGTGCCAGCAGCTTGCTACCCCCCTACAATGAGCAGTTCTTC	CASSLLPPYNEQFF	-	TRBV7-9	TRBJ2-1	-
TGTGCCAGCAGCAGGTACAGGGCTGGCTACACCTTC	CASSRYRAGYTF	-	TRBV4-2	TRBJ1-2	-
TGTGCCAGTAGTATAGGCGGGCATCGGGGAAATCAGCCCCAGCATTTT	CASSIGGHRGNQPQHF	-	TRBV19	TRBJ1-5	-